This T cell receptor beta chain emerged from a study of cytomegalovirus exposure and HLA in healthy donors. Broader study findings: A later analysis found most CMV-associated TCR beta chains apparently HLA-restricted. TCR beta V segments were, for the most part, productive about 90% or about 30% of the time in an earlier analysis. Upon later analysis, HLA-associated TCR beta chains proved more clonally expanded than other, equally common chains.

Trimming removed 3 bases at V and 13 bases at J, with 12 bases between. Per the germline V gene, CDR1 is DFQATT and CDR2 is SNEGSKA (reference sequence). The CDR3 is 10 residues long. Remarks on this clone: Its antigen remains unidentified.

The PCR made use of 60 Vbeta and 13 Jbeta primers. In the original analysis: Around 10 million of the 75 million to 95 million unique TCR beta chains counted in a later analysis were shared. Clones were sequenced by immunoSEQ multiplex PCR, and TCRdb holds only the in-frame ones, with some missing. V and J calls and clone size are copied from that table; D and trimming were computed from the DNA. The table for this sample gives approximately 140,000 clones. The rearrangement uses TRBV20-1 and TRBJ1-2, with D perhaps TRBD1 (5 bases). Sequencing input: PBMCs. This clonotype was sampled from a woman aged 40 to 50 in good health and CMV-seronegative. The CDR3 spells CSASSPGGTF. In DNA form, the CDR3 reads TGCAGTGCTAGTTCCCCCGGGGGCACCTTC.